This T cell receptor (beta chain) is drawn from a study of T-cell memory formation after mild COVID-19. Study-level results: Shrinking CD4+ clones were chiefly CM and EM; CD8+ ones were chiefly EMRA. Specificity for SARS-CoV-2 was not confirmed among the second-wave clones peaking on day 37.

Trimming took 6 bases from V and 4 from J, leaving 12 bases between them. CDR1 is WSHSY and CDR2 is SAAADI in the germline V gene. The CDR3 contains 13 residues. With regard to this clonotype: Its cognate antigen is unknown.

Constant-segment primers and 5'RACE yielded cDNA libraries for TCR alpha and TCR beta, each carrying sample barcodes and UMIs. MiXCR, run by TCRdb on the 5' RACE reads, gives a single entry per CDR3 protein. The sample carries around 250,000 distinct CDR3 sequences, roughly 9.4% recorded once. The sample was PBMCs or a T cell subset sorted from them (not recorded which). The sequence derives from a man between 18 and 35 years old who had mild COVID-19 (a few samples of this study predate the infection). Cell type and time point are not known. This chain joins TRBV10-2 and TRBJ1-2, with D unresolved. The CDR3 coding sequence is TGCGCCAGCAGCGGGCCCTCGTCCTATGGCTACACCTTC. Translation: CASSGPSSYGYTF.